These 17 T cell receptor beta chains share one sample of origin, sequenced in a study of PD-L1 blockade in urothelial cancer. Repertoires were generated with immunoSEQ multiplex PCR, while TCRdb's copy carries only in-frame clones and drops some. The data show tens of thousands of clones, around 84% seen once. The source was PBMCs, collected around atezolizumab (anti-PD-L1) treatment. Every receptor here comes from a man aged 65 to 79 with urothelial cancer.

This chain connects TRBV4-1 to TRBJ1-4, with 7 bases lining up with TRBD1. The ends lost 0 bases at V and 4 bases at J; junction bases unmatched: 5. The CDR3 spans 16 residues. Germline-derived CDR1 and CDR2 are MGHRA and YSYEKL. The CDR3 DNA sequence: TGCGCCAGCAGCCAAGAATCGGGACAGATTAATGAAAAACTGTTTTTT. Residues: CASSQESGQINEKLFF.

The chain has TRBV5-4 and TRBJ2-3; TRBD2 matches 9 bases. The CDR3 spans 16 residues. Germline loops: CDR1 SGHNT, CDR2 YYREEE (reference sequence). After removal of 0 bases from V and 0 bases from J, the junction contained 2 bases not matched to a gene. The CDR3 coding sequence is TGTGCCAGCAGCTTGGGTAGCGGGAGTAGCACAGATACGCAGTATTTT. This encodes CASSLGSGSSTDTQYF. Supplemented by reference TRBV5-4 and TRBJ2-3, the full variable domain reads ETGVTQSPTHLIKTRGQQVTLRCSSQSGHNTVSWYQQALGQGPQFIFQYYREEENGRGNFPPRFSGLQFPNYSSELNVNALELDDSALYLCASSLGSGSSTDTQYFGPGTRLTVL.

This chain connects TRBV30 to TRBJ1-5; 9 bases line up with TRBD1. The CDR3 has 15 amino acids. Per germline, CDR1 GTSNPN and CDR2 SVGIG (reference sequence). V lost 3 bases and J lost 4; bases outside the gene matches: 7. The CDR3 coding sequence is TGTGCCTGGAGCCTCGCCGGGACAGGGAATCAGCCCCAGCATTTT. It is translated as CAWSLAGTGNQPQHF.

This clone appeared a single time. The chain joins TRBV29-1 to TRBJ2-3, with 9 bases that match TRBD1. The CDR3 has 14 residues. In germline, CDR1 is SQVTM, CDR2 ANQGSEA. The junction had 5 bases not matched to a gene; V was cut back by 4 bases and J by 3 bases. As DNA, the CDR3 is TGCAGCGTTGCCCGGGACAGGGAGACAGATACGCAGTATTTT. It encodes CSVARDRETDTQYF.

The J gene is TRBJ2-2, the V gene TRBV19, with D tentatively TRBD1 (6 bases). V was cut by 5 bases and J by 2 bases, with 15 bases left in between. The CDR3 runs to 16 residues. In germline, CDR1 is LNHDA, CDR2 SQIVND (reference sequence). In DNA form, the CDR3 reads TGTGCCAGTAGTTGGACCGGGACACCTAACACCGGGGAGCTGTTTTTT. The encoded protein is CASSWTGTPNTGELFF.

V and J are TRBV7-9 and TRBJ2-2, with 9 bases aligning to TRBD2. CDR3 length: 18 residues. J gave up 0 bases and V 6 bases, and 11 bases lay outside the gene matches. CDR1 is SEHNR and CDR2 is FQNEAQ in the germline V gene (reference sequence). The CDR3 loop is CASRGGLAGPSNTGELFF. The CDR3 DNA reads TGTGCCAGCAGAGGAGGGCTAGCGGGACCTTCGAACACCGGGGAGCTGTTTTTT.

The genes are TRBV25-1 and TRBJ1-1; possibly TRBD1 for D (5 bases). Germline CDR1 MGHDK, CDR2 SYGVNS. V dropped 0 bases and J dropped 5 bases, with 10 bases sitting between them. The CDR3 has 14 residues. The CDR3 coding sequence is TGTGCCAGCAGTGAATACGGGGGAGAGACTGAAGCTTTCTTT. As protein: CASSEYGGETEAFF.

Here the CDR3 DNA reads TGTGCCAGCAGTAAAGGGACAGGGGGCAACGAGCAGTACTTC. Protein: CASSKGTGGNEQYF. The chain combines TRBV27 with TRBJ2-7, with TRBD1 matching over 12 bases. The V and J ends lost 5 bases and 5 bases, in that order; junction bases with no gene match: 4. The CDR3 has 14 amino acids. Germline V gene lookup returns CDR1 MNHEY and CDR2 SMNVEV (reference sequence).

The chain is built from TRBV6-5 and TRBJ2-1; the D gene is possibly TRBD2 (6 bases). Trimming stripped 6 bases from V and 3 bases from J, with 12 bases between. Germline V gene data show CDR1 as MNHEY and CDR2 as SVGAGI. This CDR3 has 14 residues. The CDR3 spells CASSPGTHYNEQFF. CDR3 DNA: TGTGCCAGCAGCCCCGGGACTCACTACAATGAGCAGTTCTTC.

This clone was observed a single time. The chain is built from TRBV6-5 and TRBJ2-3, with a tentative D call TRBD2 (7 bases). Deletions cut 2 bases from V and 2 bases from J, with 11 bases between. The CDR3 loop spans 15 amino acids. From germline, CDR1 is MNHEY and CDR2 SVGAGI. Here the CDR3 DNA reads TGTGCCAGCAGTTACGGCCGGGGGGCCACAGATACGCAGTATTTT. It yields the protein CASSYGRGATDTQYF.

The chain is built from TRBV6-5 and TRBJ1-5; possibly TRBD1 for D (5 bases). V was trimmed by 6 bases and J by 3 bases, leaving 9 bases between them. Germline-derived CDR1 and CDR2 are MNHEY and SVGAGI. CDR3 length equals 13 residues. CDR3 protein: CASRQGHNQPQHF. The CDR3 DNA reads TGTGCCAGCAGACAAGGACACAATCAGCCCCAGCATTTT.

The chain links TRBV21-1 to TRBJ2-1; TRBD2, the table's D call, was not compared with the DNA. TRBV21-1 is annotated as a pseudogene. This CDR3 is built from 17 residues. The CDR3 here is CASSKGGGPDSYNEQFF. The CDR3 DNA sequence: TGTGCCAGCAGCAAAGGCGGAGGACCCGACTCCTACAATGAGCAGTTCTTC.

This clone was observed a handful of times. CDR3 loop: CASSPLAKNIQYF. In DNA form, the CDR3 reads TGTGCCAGCAGCCCACTAGCCAAAAACATTCAGTACTTC. This sequence joins TRBV27 and TRBJ2-4; D gene uncertain. V was trimmed by 6 bases and J by 0 bases, leaving 6 bases between them. This CDR3 has 13 residues. Germline CDR1 reads MNHEY; CDR2 reads SMNVEV (reference sequence).

This sequence joins TRBV10-3 and TRBJ2-1, with D maybe TRBD2 (6 bases). Trimming left V 0 bases short and J 2 bases short, with 8 bases between. This CDR3 has 15 residues. CDR1 is ENHRY, CDR2 SYGVKD, per germline. CDR3 residues: CAISESSSAYNEQFF. Written as DNA, the CDR3 is TGTGCCATCAGTGAGTCCTCTAGCGCCTACAATGAGCAGTTCTTC.

This clone appeared a single time. The rearrangement joins TRBV7-2 to TRBJ2-1, with 7 nucleotides matching TRBD1. This CDR3 is 19 amino acids long. Germline loops: CDR1 SGHTA, CDR2 FQGNSA. J was trimmed by 7 bases and V by 4 bases; bases with no gene match: 22. DNA for the CDR3: TGTGCCAGCAGCTCGTCGCTTATTATAACAGGGGTCTGGTGGAATGAGCAGTTCTTC. Protein sequence: CASSSSLIITGVWWNEQFF.

The count of this clone is one. This chain connects TRBV11-3 to TRBJ2-3, with D uncertain. In germline, CDR1 is SGHNT, CDR2 YENEEA. This CDR3 has 12 amino acids. Trimming shortened V by 4 bases and J by 2 bases, and 4 bases separated the two germline ends. CDR3 sequence reads: CASSYYTDTQYF. The CDR3 coding sequence is TGTGCCAGCAGCTACTACACAGATACGCAGTATTTT.

The chain links TRBV29-1 to TRBJ1-2; D might be TRBD1 (6 bases). The V gene's germline CDR1 is SQVTM and CDR2 ANQGSEA. There are 14 residues in the CDR3. Trimming pared 3 bases from V and 3 bases from J, leaving 14 bases between. CDR3 DNA sequence: TGCAGCGTTGAGAGTACAGGGCGCGACTATGGCTACACCTTC. It codes for CSVESTGRDYGYTF.